These T cell receptor beta chains were read from a single sample in a study of blood T cells in healthy people across ages. TCRdb re-called the 5' RACE reads through MiXCR, storing one row per CDR3 protein. The profile shows about 730,000 distinct CDR3 sequences, 35% to 45% of them singletons. The sequenced sample was blood. The receptor source for this set is a woman aged 55-75 years in good health. CDR3s include the opening cysteine and the closing phenylalanine or tryptophan. Each record gives: CDR3 length, V gene, D gene, clone size, J gene, CDR3 DNA, CDR3 protein. The D gene is left open where the match is weak. A row's size may be missing; if present it is once, few, many or a size class.

len: 12
v_gene: TRBV12-3/TRBV12-4
d_gene: -
abundance: once
j_gene: TRBJ1-2
CDR3nt: TGTACCAGCAGTTTACCGGCGTATGGCTACACCTTC
CDR3aa: CTSSLPAYGYTF

len: 12
v_gene: TRBV10-1
d_gene: -
abundance: few
j_gene: TRBJ1-1
CDR3nt: TGCGCCAGCGGAGACGGGAACACTGAAGCTTTCTTT
CDR3aa: CASGDGNTEAFF

len: 14
v_gene: TRBV27
d_gene: -
abundance: -
j_gene: TRBJ1-2
CDR3nt: TGTGCCAGCAGGGCTCGGGGCAGGGACTATGGCTACACCTTC
CDR3aa: CASRARGRDYGYTF

len: 15
v_gene: TRBV12-3/TRBV12-4
d_gene: TRBD1
abundance: once
j_gene: TRBJ1-2
CDR3nt: TGTGCCAGCAGTTTACCTGGGACAGGGAACTATGGCTACACCTTC
CDR3aa: CASSLPGTGNYGYTF

len: 15
v_gene: TRBV27
d_gene: TRBD2
abundance: many
j_gene: TRBJ2-7
CDR3nt: TGTGCCAGCAGTCTTGCGGGACTAGCGGCTTACGAGCAGTACTTC
CDR3aa: CASSLAGLAAYEQYF

len: 16
v_gene: TRBV10-3
d_gene: -
abundance: -
j_gene: TRBJ2-1
CDR3nt: TGTGCCATCAGTGGGACTCCCGAGGCCTGGGGGGATGAGCAGTTCTTC
CDR3aa: CAISGTPEAWGDEQFF

len: 16
v_gene: TRBV12-3/TRBV12-4
d_gene: TRBD2
abundance: few
j_gene: TRBJ2-1
CDR3nt: TGTGCCAGCAGTTTGTTAGCGGGGGTTTCCTACAATGAGCAGTTCTTC
CDR3aa: CASSLLAGVSYNEQFF

len: 15
v_gene: TRBV20-1
d_gene: TRBD1
abundance: -
j_gene: TRBJ1-1
CDR3nt: TGCAGTGCTAGTGGTACAGGGGGCGCGGGAACTGAAGCTTTCTTT
CDR3aa: CSASGTGGAGTEAFF

len: 17
v_gene: TRBV6-6
d_gene: TRBD1
abundance: few
j_gene: TRBJ1-5
CDR3nt: TGTGCCAGCAGTAAGGACAGGGGGCAGGGGTTGAATCAGCCCCAGCATTTT
CDR3aa: CASSKDRGQGLNQPQHF

len: 17
v_gene: TRBV5-1
d_gene: -
abundance: -
j_gene: TRBJ1-4
CDR3nt: TGCGCCAGCAGCTTGGCCAAGTCAGCGGCAACTAATGAAAAACTGTTTTTT
CDR3aa: CASSLAKSAATNEKLFF

len: 17
v_gene: TRBV9
d_gene: TRBD1
abundance: -
j_gene: TRBJ2-7
CDR3nt: TGTGCCAGCAGCGTAGTAGAAGACAGGGGGGCCCCCCACGAGCAGTACTTC
CDR3aa: CASSVVEDRGAPHEQYF

len: 15
v_gene: TRBV7-2
d_gene: TRBD1
abundance: -
j_gene: TRBJ2-2
CDR3nt: TGTGCCAGCAACCCCTGGACAGGGAACACCGGGGAGCTGTTTTTT
CDR3aa: CASNPWTGNTGELFF

len: 12
v_gene: TRBV28
d_gene: -
abundance: few
j_gene: TRBJ2-3
CDR3nt: TGTGCCAGCAGTCGGGACTCCGATACGCAGTATTTT
CDR3aa: CASSRDSDTQYF

len: 13
v_gene: TRBV6-2/TRBV6-3
d_gene: -
abundance: few
j_gene: TRBJ2-7
CDR3nt: TGTGCCAGCAGTTCTACTAGAACTCACGAGCAGTACTTC
CDR3aa: CASSSTRTHEQYF

len: 13
v_gene: TRBV20-1
d_gene: -
abundance: -
j_gene: TRBJ1-2
CDR3nt: TGCAGTGCCCCGGGGCAGGGCGACTATGGCTACACCTTC
CDR3aa: CSAPGQGDYGYTF

len: 16
v_gene: TRBV11-2
d_gene: TRBD1
abundance: -
j_gene: TRBJ1-2
CDR3nt: TGTGCCAGCAGCTCAAACGGACGGGGAAGGGGGCAGGGCTACACCTTC
CDR3aa: CASSSNGRGRGQGYTF

len: 13
v_gene: TRBV6-6
d_gene: TRBD1
abundance: few
j_gene: TRBJ1-2
CDR3nt: TGTGCCAGCAGCGAAAGGGGGCCCGGAGGCTACACCTTC
CDR3aa: CASSERGPGGYTF

len: 12
v_gene: TRBV3-1
d_gene: -
abundance: -
j_gene: TRBJ2-5
CDR3nt: TGTGCCAGCAGTCAATCTGATCAAGCCCAGTACTTC
CDR3aa: CASSQSDQAQYF

len: 16
v_gene: TRBV12-3/TRBV12-4
d_gene: TRBD1
abundance: -
j_gene: TRBJ2-1
CDR3nt: TGTGCCAGCAGTTTACGCAGGACAGGGGGGGATCATGAGCAGTTCTTC
CDR3aa: CASSLRRTGGDHEQFF

len: 8
v_gene: TRBV29-1
d_gene: TRBD1
abundance: -
j_gene: TRBJ2-3
CDR3nt: TGCAGCGCACAGGGGGAGTATTTT
CDR3aa: CSAQGEYF

len: 11
v_gene: TRBV29-1
d_gene: -
abundance: -
j_gene: TRBJ2-3
CDR3nt: TGCAGCGTTGCCTTGACAGATACGCAGTATTTT
CDR3aa: CSVALTDTQYF

len: 15
v_gene: TRBV20-1
d_gene: -
abundance: few
j_gene: TRBJ2-5
CDR3nt: TGCAGTGCTAGAGAGAAAGGGACACGACAAGAGACCCAGTACTTC
CDR3aa: CSAREKGTRQETQYF

len: 14
v_gene: TRBV7-9
d_gene: -
abundance: -
j_gene: TRBJ2-3
CDR3nt: TGTGCCAGCAGCTCCAGACGGGTGGAAGATACGCAGTATTTT
CDR3aa: CASSSRRVEDTQYF

len: 15
v_gene: TRBV2
d_gene: TRBD2
abundance: many
j_gene: TRBJ2-3
CDR3nt: TGTGCCAGCAGTGTCCGGACTAGCGGGTTCGATACGCAGTATTTT
CDR3aa: CASSVRTSGFDTQYF

len: 15
v_gene: TRBV4-2
d_gene: -
abundance: -
j_gene: TRBJ1-1
CDR3nt: TGTGCCAGCAGCCAAGTTGGTCGGGATAACACTGAAGCTTTCTTT
CDR3aa: CASSQVGRDNTEAFF

len: 14
v_gene: TRBV12-5
d_gene: TRBD1
abundance: -
j_gene: TRBJ2-5
CDR3nt: TGTGCTAGTGGTCTCGGACAGGGGAGGTATGAGCAGTACTTC
CDR3aa: CASGLGQGRYEQYF

len: 15
v_gene: TRBV3-1
d_gene: TRBD2
abundance: -
j_gene: TRBJ2-1
CDR3nt: TGTGCCAGCAGACCGAGCGGGAGCCCCTACAATGAGCAGTTCTTC
CDR3aa: CASRPSGSPYNEQFF

len: 15
v_gene: TRBV7-9
d_gene: -
abundance: -
j_gene: TRBJ1-2
CDR3nt: TGTGCCAGCAGCCCAGCGGCAGGACGAGGATATGGCTACACCTTC
CDR3aa: CASSPAAGRGYGYTF